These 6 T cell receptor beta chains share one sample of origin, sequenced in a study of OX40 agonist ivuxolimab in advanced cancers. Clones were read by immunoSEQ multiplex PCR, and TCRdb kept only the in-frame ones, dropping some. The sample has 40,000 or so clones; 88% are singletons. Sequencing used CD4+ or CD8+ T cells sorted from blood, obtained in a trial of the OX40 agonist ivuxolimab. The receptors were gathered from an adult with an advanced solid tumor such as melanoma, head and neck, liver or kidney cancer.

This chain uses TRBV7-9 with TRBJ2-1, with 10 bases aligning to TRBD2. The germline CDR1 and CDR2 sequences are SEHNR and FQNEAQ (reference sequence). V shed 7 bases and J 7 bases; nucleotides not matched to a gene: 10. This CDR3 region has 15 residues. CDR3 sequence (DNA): TGTGCCAGCAACTTTCGACTAGCGGGCATGAATGAGCAGTTCTTC. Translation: CASNFRLAGMNEQFF.

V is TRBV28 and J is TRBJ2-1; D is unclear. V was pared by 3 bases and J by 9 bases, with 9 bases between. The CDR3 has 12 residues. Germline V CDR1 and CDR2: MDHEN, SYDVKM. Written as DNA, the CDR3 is TGTGCCAGCAGTTTCCTATTTTCTGAGCAGTTCTTC. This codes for CASSFLFSEQFF.

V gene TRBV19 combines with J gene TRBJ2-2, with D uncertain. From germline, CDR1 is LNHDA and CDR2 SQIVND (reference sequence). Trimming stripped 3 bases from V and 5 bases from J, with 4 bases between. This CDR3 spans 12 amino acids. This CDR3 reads CASSMGTGELFF. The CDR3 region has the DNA TGTGCCAGTAGTATGGGGACCGGGGAGCTGTTTTTT.

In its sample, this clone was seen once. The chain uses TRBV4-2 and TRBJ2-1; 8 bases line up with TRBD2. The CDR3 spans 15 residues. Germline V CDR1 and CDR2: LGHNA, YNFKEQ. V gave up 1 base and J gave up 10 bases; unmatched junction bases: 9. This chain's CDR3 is CASSQGNGRAAEQFF. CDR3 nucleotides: TGTGCCAGCAGCCAAGGAAACGGGAGGGCGGCCGAGCAGTTCTTC.

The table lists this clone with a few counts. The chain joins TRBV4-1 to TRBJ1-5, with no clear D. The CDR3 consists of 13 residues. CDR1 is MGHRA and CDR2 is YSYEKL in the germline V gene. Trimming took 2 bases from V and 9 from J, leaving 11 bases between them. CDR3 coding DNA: TGCGCCAGCAGCCAACCTCGGCGGCGGCCCCAGCATTTT. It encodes CASSQPRRRPQHF.

Here the CDR3 DNA reads TGTGCCAGCAGTGACACAAGTTCCAGCGAGCAGTTCTTC. It is translated as CASSDTSSSEQFF. The chain uses TRBV6-4 and TRBJ2-1; no clear D gene. V was cut by 2 bases and J by 10 bases, with 12 bases left in between. CDR3 length equals 13 residues. CDR1 is MRHNA and CDR2 is SNTAGT in the germline V gene.